The 25 T cell receptor beta chains given below trace back to one sample, sequenced in a study of blood T cell repertoires in COVID-19. TCRdb's copy holds only in-frame clones and misses some; the assay was immunoSEQ multiplex PCR. Seen here are over 450,000 clones, around nine tenths observed once, and the top ten hold roughly 7.4%. Sequenced input: peripheral blood. All receptors derive from a woman between 50 and 59 years old with COVID-19, enrolled during active disease.

This CDR3 reads CASAKQGPRGEQYF. The CDR3, as DNA: TGTGCCAGCGCTAAACAGGGGCCTCGGGGCGAGCAGTACTTC. The rearrangement uses TRBV27 and TRBJ2-7; 7 bases match TRBD1. CDR3 length: 14 amino acids. Germline values: CDR1 MNHEY, CDR2 SMNVEV (reference sequence). The J segment lost 6 bases and the V segment lost 8 bases, leaving 13 bases of the junction unmatched.

The chain is built from TRBV10-3 and TRBJ1-5; D might be TRBD1 (6 bases). Germline values: CDR1 ENHRY, CDR2 SYGVKD. Trimming removed 10 bases at V and 2 bases at J, with 15 bases between. CDR3 length equals 14 residues. CDR3 in amino acids: CATKAQGGNQPQHF. The CDR3 DNA is TGTGCCACTAAAGCACAGGGCGGCAATCAGCCCCAGCATTTT.

This clone occurred once. The genes are TRBV30 and TRBJ1-1; D call uncertain. Trimming pared 3 bases from V and 6 bases from J, leaving 17 bases between. This CDR3 is 14 amino acids long. Germline values: CDR1 GTSNPN, CDR2 SVGIG (reference sequence). CDR3 amino acids: CAWRAMVFVPEAFF. CDR3 in DNA: TGTGCCTGGAGGGCCATGGTATTCGTACCTGAAGCTTTCTTT.

The CDR3 region is CASSPGGGALEKLFF. Written as DNA, the CDR3 is TGTGCCAGCAGCCCAGGTGGGGGGGCGCTTGAAAAACTGTTTTTT. J is TRBJ1-4 and V is TRBV7-9; a possible D gene is TRBD1 (6 bases). The CDR3 length is 15 residues. V lost 5 bases and J lost 7, with 17 bases in between. The germline V gene has CDR1 SEHNR and CDR2 FQNEAQ (reference sequence).

This clone was seen a single time. The chain carries TRBV9 and TRBJ2-1; 12 positions match TRBD2. V lost 3 bases and J lost 10; bases outside the gene matches: 5. CDR3 size: 14 residues. CDR1 SGDLS and CDR2 YYNGEE come from the germline V gene. CDR3: CASSASGGAEEQFF. The CDR3 nucleotides read TGTGCCAGCAGCGCTAGCGGGGGGGCGGAGGAGCAGTTCTTC.

The genes are TRBV27 and TRBJ1-1; D is ambiguous. The germline V and J ends were trimmed by 6 bases and 4 bases, with 12 bases remaining between them. The CDR3 loop spans 13 amino acids. Looked up from germline, CDR1 is MNHEY and CDR2 is SMNVEV (reference sequence). The CDR3 reads CASSLRGSTEAFF. The CDR3 nucleotides are TGTGCCAGCAGCCTAAGAGGGAGCACTGAAGCTTTCTTT.

This clone was counted only a few times. The gene calls are TRBV4-1 and TRBJ2-1, with a weak D call TRBD2 (5 bases). Per the germline V gene, CDR1 is MGHRA and CDR2 is YSYEKL. This CDR3 has 15 amino acids. The V and J ends lost 1 base and 2 bases respectively, with 9 bases between them. CDR3 in DNA: TGCGCCAGCAGCCAAGGGCCGGGAACCTACAATGAGCAGTTCTTC. This codes for CASSQGPGTYNEQFF.

This clone has a handful of counts. The V and J genes are TRBV7-9 and TRBJ1-5, with no clear D. This CDR3 is built from 12 residues. V lost 2 bases and J lost 6, with 5 bases in between. Germline assignment: CDR1 SEHNR and CDR2 FQNEAQ (reference sequence). The DNA of the CDR3 is TGTGCCAGCAGCTTAATCGGTCAGCCCCAGCATTTT. Its protein is CASSLIGQPQHF.

The chain uses TRBV6-5 and TRBJ1-1; tentatively, D is TRBD1 (5 bases). Between the trimmed V and J ends, which lost 8 bases and 4 bases, there was a span of 17 bases. This CDR3 has 14 residues. Germline-derived CDR1 and CDR2 are MNHEY and SVGAGI. The CDR3 sequence is CASVGVVSGTEAFF. CDR3 bases: TGTGCCAGCGTAGGGGTCGTGTCTGGCACTGAAGCTTTCTTT.

This clone has a single count. The chain employs TRBV19 and TRBJ2-7; 8 nucleotides agree with TRBD1. The junction had 8 bases not matched to a gene; V was cut back by 5 bases and J by 5 bases. The CDR3 runs 14 residues. In germline, CDR1 is LNHDA, CDR2 SQIVND (reference sequence). The CDR3 DNA is TGTGCCAGTAGTTCGGACAGGGCTTCGAACGAGCAGTACTTC. Translation gives CASSSDRASNEQYF.

The chain uses TRBV4-1 and TRBJ1-2, with 9 bases identical to TRBD1. The CDR3 has 15 residues. CDR1 and CDR2 (germline): MGHRA, YSYEKL. Germline trimming cut 8 bases from V and 1 base from J; bases unmatched to any gene: 8. The CDR3: CASDAGQGGNYGYTF. CDR3 nucleotide sequence: TGCGCCAGCGATGCGGGACAGGGAGGTAACTATGGCTACACCTTC.

This clone was detected ten times or more. The chain uses TRBV7-9 and TRBJ2-7; D perhaps matches TRBD1 (6 bases). The CDR3 extends over 15 amino acids. Germline V gene lookup returns CDR1 SEHNR and CDR2 FQNEAQ (reference sequence). The V end lost 5 bases, the J end lost 2 bases, and 16 bases lay between the germline ends. CDR3 nucleotide sequence: TGTGCCAGCAGCCCCACAGGGATGGGGGCCTACGAGCAGTACTTC. Translation: CASSPTGMGAYEQYF.

The rearrangement uses TRBV29-1 and TRBJ2-2; a possible D gene is TRBD1 (6 bases). The germline CDR1 and CDR2 sequences are SQVTM and ANQGSEA. Trimming shortened V by 6 bases and J by 9 bases, and 17 bases separated the two germline ends. The CDR3 has 13 amino acids. For the CDR3, the DNA is TGCAGCGTCCTCAGGGGAACCTCGAGGGAGCTGTTTTTT. Its protein product is CSVLRGTSRELFF.

This chain uses TRBV15 with TRBJ2-3, with D perhaps TRBD1 (6 bases). Trimming removed 5 bases from V and 6 bases from J, with 15 bases in between. Per germline, CDR1 LNHNV and CDR2 YYDKDF (reference sequence). The length of the CDR3 is 14 residues. CDR3 nucleotides: TGTGCCACCAGCGGAGGACAGAACTGGGATACGCAGTATTTT. It translates to CATSGGQNWDTQYF.

The chain uses TRBV19 and TRBJ2-1; 8 nucleotides line up with TRBD2. This CDR3 has 14 residues. Per the germline V gene, CDR1 is LNHDA and CDR2 is SQIVND (reference sequence). Trimming cost V 3 bases and J 10 bases; bases outside gene matches: 8. The CDR3 sequence is CASSIRRGVREQFF. The DNA of the CDR3 is TGTGCCAGTAGTATTAGGCGGGGGGTCCGCGAGCAGTTCTTC.

A single count supports this clone. This sequence joins TRBV5-4 and TRBJ1-2, with D hard to call. Per germline, CDR1 SGHNT and CDR2 YYREEE (reference sequence). CDR3 length: 13 amino acids. Trimming left V 1 base short and J 2 bases short, with 6 bases between. CDR3 sequence: CASSLTENYGYTF. The DNA for the CDR3 is TGTGCCAGCAGCTTGACGGAGAACTATGGCTACACCTTC.

V gene TRBV30 combines with J gene TRBJ1-2; no clear D gene. Trimming shortened V by 2 bases and J by 9 bases, and 16 bases separated the two germline ends. Germline V gene lookup returns CDR1 GTSNPN and CDR2 SVGIG (reference sequence). The CDR3 sequence is 13 residues long. Here the CDR3 reads CAWSFKMSDRYTF. The DNA for the CDR3 is TGTGCCTGGAGTTTTAAAATGAGTGATCGCTACACCTTC.

The V call is TRBV6-5, the J call TRBJ1-4, with a weak D call TRBD1 (6 bases). Germline V lookup: CDR1 MNHEY, CDR2 SVGAGI. Between the trimmed V and J ends, which lost 9 bases and 4 bases, there was a span of 15 bases. The CDR3 runs to 14 residues. The CDR3 region has the DNA TGTGCCAGAGGGGGACCGGGGGGTAATGAAAAACTGTTTTTT. It specifies CARGGPGGNEKLFF.

V gene TRBV10-1 combines with J gene TRBJ2-7, with D perhaps TRBD1 (7 bases). The CDR3 consists of 13 residues. Per germline, CDR1 WNHNN and CDR2 SYGVQD (reference sequence). Trimming cost V 8 bases and J 5 bases, with 16 bases left between them. The CDR3: CASGGTASDEQYF. The DNA of the CDR3 is TGCGCCAGCGGAGGGACAGCCAGCGACGAGCAGTACTTC.

The genes are TRBV27 and TRBJ1-2, with 11 bases matching TRBD1. Germline lookup yields CDR1 MNHEY and CDR2 SMNVEV (reference sequence). The V and J ends lost 6 bases and 7 bases, in that order; junction bases with no gene match: 4. The CDR3 extends over 13 amino acids. CDR3 in amino acids: CASRYGQGAGYTF. DNA of the CDR3: TGTGCCAGCAGATACGGACAGGGGGCTGGCTACACCTTC.

The CDR3 DNA is TGCGCCAGCAGTCGGGGGACAGGGAGCCATCAGCCCCAGCATTTT. This encodes CASSRGTGSHQPQHF. This sequence joins TRBV23-1 and TRBJ1-5; 9 bases map to TRBD1. TRBV23-1 is an ORF; its function is uncertain. Trimming removed 4 bases from V and 5 bases from J; junction bases left unmatched: 6. This CDR3 has 15 amino acids.

The sample holds one count of this clone. The chain employs TRBV30 and TRBJ1-1; 9 positions agree with TRBD1. Trimming cost V 1 base and J 2 bases; bases outside gene matches: 8. CDR1 is GTSNPN, CDR2 SVGIG, per germline (reference sequence). CDR3 length: 16 amino acids. The CDR3, as DNA: TGTGCCTGGAGTGCCGGGACAGGGAGTGGAAACACTGAAGCTTTCTTT. As protein: CAWSAGTGSGNTEAFF.

The chain has TRBV28 and TRBJ2-7; D remains unclear. The V end lost 6 bases, the J end lost 0 bases, and 6 bases lay between the germline ends. This CDR3 is built from 12 residues. From germline, CDR1 is MDHEN and CDR2 SYDVKM. CDR3 nucleotides: TGTGCCAGCAGACAATCCTCCTACGAGCAGTACTTC. Encoded protein: CASRQSSYEQYF.

V gene TRBV28 combines with J gene TRBJ1-1; D unclear. The CDR3 runs to 15 residues. Trimming left V 5 bases short and J 4 bases short, with 17 bases between. The germline V gene encodes CDR1 MDHEN and CDR2 SYDVKM. This chain's CDR3 is CASSPRGGGFTEAFF. The CDR3 nucleotides are TGTGCCAGCAGTCCCCGTGGCGGAGGGTTCACTGAAGCTTTCTTT.

The chain recombines TRBV27 with TRBJ2-7; 8 bases match TRBD1. V lost 8 bases to trimming and J lost 5 bases; unmatched junction nucleotides: 14. CDR1 and CDR2 (germline): MNHEY, SMNVEV (reference sequence). The CDR3 is made up of 15 amino acids. The CDR3 sequence: CASLTRRQGSHEQYF. The CDR3 DNA reads as TGTGCCAGCCTCACCCGGAGACAGGGGTCCCACGAGCAGTACTTC.